Sequencing of this TCR beta chain was carried out in a study of blood T cell repertoires in COVID-19. Sequencing used immunoSEQ multiplex PCR; TCRdb keeps in-frame clones, though not all of them. Seen here are fewer than 250,000 clones, 80% to 90% observed once, and the top ten hold 3.8%. The origin of this receptor is a woman in her thirties or forties with acute COVID-19. The sample comprised PBMCs or T cells enriched from blood (not recorded which).

CDR3 sequence (DNA): TGTGCCAGCTCACCGACAGGGCGGAGCTCCTACGAGCAGTACTTC. As protein: CASSPTGRSSYEQYF. The chain recombines TRBV18 with TRBJ2-7; 7 bases are shared with TRBD1. From germline, CDR1 is KGHSH and CDR2 LQKENI. The V gene end was trimmed by 3 bases and the J gene end by 0 bases; junction bases not matched to a gene: 5. CDR3 length: 15 residues.